A single sample is the source of the 30 T cell receptor beta chains below, sequenced in a study of control samples from healthy donors and cancer patients. TCRdb's copy holds only in-frame clones and misses some; the assay was immunoSEQ multiplex PCR. This sample has 100,000 to 150,000 clones, with 80% to 95% found just once. The specimen was blood. The source of these receptors is a man aged 35 to 55 in good health.

The chain links TRBV11-2 to TRBJ1-1; TRBD1 matches at 8 bases. There are 13 residues in the CDR3. The trim removed 6 bases at V and 5 bases at J, leaving 5 bases unmatched. The germline CDR1 and CDR2 sequences are SGHAT and FQNNGV. CDR3 DNA sequence: TGTGCCAGCAGTCGTCAGGGGGCGACTGAAGCTTTCTTT. As protein: CASSRQGATEAFF.

The chain employs TRBV2 and TRBJ1-1, with TRBD1 identical over 8 bases. CDR3 length: 18 amino acids. The trim removed 6 bases at V and 3 bases at J, leaving 18 bases unmatched. Germline V CDR1 and CDR2: SNHLY, FYNNEI. The CDR3 loop is CASRGGSTGVGWHTEAFF. Here the CDR3 DNA reads TGTGCCAGCAGAGGGGGTTCGACAGGGGTAGGGTGGCACACTGAAGCTTTCTTT.

The chain links TRBV6-6 to TRBJ2-7; perhaps TRBD2 as D (5 bases). The CDR3 contains 14 residues. The V gene's germline CDR1 is MNHNY and CDR2 SVGAGI (reference sequence). V lost 3 bases to trimming and J lost 6 bases, with 15 bases between them. The CDR3 sequence is CASSYQLGQTEQYF. The CDR3 DNA follows: TGTGCCAGCAGTTATCAACTAGGGCAGACCGAGCAGTACTTC.

This chain joins TRBV28 and TRBJ1-2; a weak D match, TRBD1 (6 bases). Trimming stripped 5 bases from V and 0 bases from J, with 13 bases between. CDR1 is MDHEN, CDR2 SYDVKM, per germline. This CDR3 comprises 15 residues. CDR3 in DNA: TGTGCCAGCAGTGATGGAGGGGGGTCTAACTATGGCTACACCTTC. Its translation is CASSDGGGSNYGYTF.

The chain links TRBV27 to TRBJ2-7, with a possible D match to TRBD2 (5 bases). Trimming removed 3 bases from V and 4 bases from J, with 13 bases in between. Germline V gene data show CDR1 as MNHEY and CDR2 as SMNVEV (reference sequence). CDR3 length equals 14 residues. In nucleotides, the CDR3 is TGTGCCAGCAGTTTTTTCGAGAGGGAATACGAGCAGTACTTC. This translates into CASSFFEREYEQYF.

The chain employs TRBV27 and TRBJ2-7; D is perhaps TRBD2 (6 bases). V gave up 3 bases and J gave up 3 bases, with 9 bases separating them. Germline CDR1 and CDR2: MNHEY and SMNVEV (reference sequence). The CDR3 loop spans 13 amino acids. The CDR3, as DNA: TGTGCCAGCAGTTTCGGGGGATACTACGAGCAGTACTTC. This encodes CASSFGGYYEQYF.

The rearrangement joins TRBV9 to TRBJ2-7; a possible D gene is TRBD2 (7 bases). This CDR3 has 15 residues. CDR1 and CDR2 (germline): SGDLS, YYNGEE. V lost 3 bases, J lost 3 bases, and 16 bases lay in between. CDR3 in DNA: TGTGCCAGCAGCGCTGGGAGGGGCAGGGGCTACGAGCAGTACTTC. Amino acid sequence: CASSAGRGRGYEQYF.

V gene TRBV30 combines with J gene TRBJ1-3, with a tentative D call TRBD1 (6 bases). Germline V gene lookup returns CDR1 GTSNPN and CDR2 SVGIG (reference sequence). This CDR3 region has 14 residues. The germline V and J ends were trimmed by 2 bases and 3 bases, with 11 bases remaining between them. In nucleotides, the CDR3 is TGTGCCTGGAGTAATGGGGGCTTTGGAAACACCATATATTTT. This translates into CAWSNGGFGNTIYF.

This clone has more than one count but fewer than ten. The chain joins TRBV5-1 to TRBJ2-2; 10 bases map to TRBD1. The V segment lost 4 bases and the J segment 3 bases; nucleotides outside the gene matches: 6. Germline-derived CDR1 and CDR2 are SGHRS and YFSETQ. The CDR3 contains 16 residues. In nucleotides, the CDR3 is TGCGCCAGCAGCGCGGGACAGGGGCTTTACACCGGGGAGCTGTTTTTT. It codes for CASSAGQGLYTGELFF.

The V call is TRBV30, the J call TRBJ1-6, with 10 bases fitting TRBD1. Germline V CDR1 and CDR2: GTSNPN, SVGIG (reference sequence). J lost 9 bases, V lost 7 bases, and 12 bases had no gene match. The CDR3 extends over 15 amino acids. The CDR3 DNA sequence: TGTGCCTCCAAAGGCAGGACAGGGGGAACTTCACCCCTCCACTTT. This translates into CASKGRTGGTSPLHF.

This chain links TRBV4-2 with TRBJ1-4; D may be TRBD1 (5 bases). CDR3 size: 13 residues. Germline V lookup: CDR1 LGHNA, CDR2 YNFKEQ. Trimming took 4 bases from V and 5 from J, leaving 8 bases between them. CDR3 nucleotide sequence: TGTGCCAGCAGCCCCCAGGGAAATGAAAAACTGTTTTTT. This codes for CASSPQGNEKLFF.

The CDR3 nucleotides are TGTGCCAGCAGCGTAGTAGGCCTTAACACTGAAGCTTTCTTT. Its translation: CASSVVGLNTEAFF. The V and J genes are TRBV9 and TRBJ1-1; D gene ambiguous. This CDR3 is 14 amino acids long. The germline gives CDR1 SGDLS, CDR2 YYNGEE. Between the trimmed V and J ends, which lost 0 bases and 2 bases, there was a span of 8 bases.

The chain employs TRBV27 and TRBJ2-3; D is possibly TRBD1 or TRBD2 (6 bases each). Germline V lookup: CDR1 MNHEY, CDR2 SMNVEV (reference sequence). The CDR3 has 16 amino acids. Trimming took 3 bases from V and 2 from J, leaving 15 bases between them. The CDR3 sequence is CASSFRGAEITDTQYF. As DNA, the CDR3 is TGTGCCAGCAGTTTTAGGGGGGCAGAGATCACAGATACGCAGTATTTT.

V is TRBV10-3 and J is TRBJ1-3; TRBD1 matches at 8 bases. V lost 0 bases to trimming and J lost 16 bases; unmatched junction nucleotides: 8. Germline loops: CDR1 ENHRY, CDR2 SYGVKD. CDR3 length: 13 amino acids. The CDR3 loop reads CAISESGTGIGYF. The CDR3 region has the DNA TGTGCCATCAGTGAGTCGGGGACAGGAATCGGTTATTTT.

Note on this clone: This same CDR3 is encoded by further DNA sequences in the sample. The rearrangement uses TRBV5-6 and TRBJ1-2, with unresolved D. The ends were cut back, 3 bases at V and 5 bases at J, with 20 bases in the middle. The CDR3 runs to 16 residues. Germline assignment: CDR1 SGHDT and CDR2 YYEEEE. CDR3 DNA: TGTGCCAGCAGCTCGTTCGTTGGAGAGAGAGCATATGGCTACACCTTC. This translates into CASSSFVGERAYGYTF. Using reference TRBV5-6 and TRBJ1-2 for the parts outside the CDR3, the full variable domain is DAGVTQSPTHLIKTRGQQVTLRCSPKSGHDTVSWYQQALGQGPQFIFQYYEEEERQRGNFPDRFSGHQFPNYSSELNVNALLLGDSALYLCASSSFVGERAYGYTFGSGTRLTVV.

The rearrangement links TRBV3-1 (or the pseudogene TRBV3-2) to TRBJ2-1; no reliable D call. V lost 4 bases and J lost 3, with 7 bases in between. CDR3 size: 13 residues. Per the germline V gene, CDR1 is LGHDT and CDR2 is YNNKEL (reference sequence). CDR3 sequence reads: CASSRFGYNEQFF. For the CDR3, the DNA is TGTGCCAGCAGCCGGTTTGGCTACAATGAGCAGTTCTTC.

The chain recombines TRBV5-1 with TRBJ2-7; the D is unclear. Germline loops: CDR1 SGHRS, CDR2 YFSETQ. Trimming took off 1 base at V and 0 bases at J, with 8 bases between the two ends. CDR3 length: 14 amino acids. The CDR3 sequence is CASSLYESSYEQYF. The DNA for the CDR3 is TGCGCCAGCAGCTTGTATGAGAGCTCCTACGAGCAGTACTTC.

The chain recombines TRBV27 with TRBJ1-1; 7 nucleotides align to TRBD1. Unmatched junction bases numbered 7, after V lost 3 bases and J lost 6 bases. The germline CDR1 and CDR2 sequences are MNHEY and SMNVEV (reference sequence). This CDR3 region has 14 residues. CDR3 protein: CASSFDRAGAEAFF. The CDR3, as DNA: TGTGCCAGCAGTTTCGACAGGGCCGGCGCTGAAGCTTTCTTT.

This clone was seen a handful of times. The chain has TRBV6-6 and TRBJ2-2, with TRBD1 matching 8 bases. Germline V CDR1 and CDR2: MNHNY, SVGAGI (reference sequence). J was trimmed by 8 bases and V by 8 bases; bases with no gene match: 10. CDR3 length equals 14 residues. CDR3 loop: CASGPQGAAGELFF. CDR3 DNA sequence: TGTGCCAGCGGACCTCAGGGGGCTGCTGGGGAGCTGTTTTTT.

This sequence joins TRBV24-1 and TRBJ2-1; 7 bases align to TRBD2. CDR3 size: 12 residues. Trimming removed 10 bases from V and 8 bases from J; junction bases left unmatched: 7. The germline V gene has CDR1 KGHDR and CDR2 SFDVKD. The CDR3 coding sequence is TGTGCCACTGGGAGGGCCGCGGATGAGCAGTTCTTC. It specifies CATGRAADEQFF.

The chain uses TRBV27 and TRBJ1-4; possibly TRBD1 for D (6 bases). The germline CDR1 and CDR2 sequences are MNHEY and SMNVEV (reference sequence). The CDR3 sequence is 14 residues long. V lost 4 bases to trimming and J lost 8 bases, with 14 bases between them. The CDR3 loop is CASSSTGSAEKLFF. DNA for the CDR3: TGTGCCAGCAGTTCAACAGGGTCGGCGGAAAAACTGTTTTTT.

The V gene is TRBV4-1, the J gene TRBJ1-3; tentatively, D is TRBD1 (5 bases). V shed 4 bases and J shed 4 bases, with 23 bases lying between them. Germline lookup yields CDR1 MGHRA and CDR2 YSYEKL. This CDR3 contains 18 residues. In DNA form, the CDR3 reads TGCGCCAGCAGCCCCTTCGGTGGGGCCTGGGGTTTCGGAAACACCATATATTTT. It is translated as CASSPFGGAWGFGNTIYF.

CDR3 loop: CASSSPSLNEKLFF. The CDR3, as DNA: TGCGCCAGCAGCTCCCCATCCCTCAATGAAAAACTGTTTTTT. The chain joins TRBV5-1 to TRBJ1-4; D gene uncertain. V was trimmed by 3 bases and J by 5 bases, leaving 11 bases between them. The CDR3 spans 14 residues. CDR1 SGHRS and CDR2 YFSETQ come from the germline V gene.

V and J are TRBV10-2 and TRBJ2-2, with D tentatively TRBD1 (6 bases). Germline V gives CDR1 WSHSY, CDR2 SAAADI. V dropped 11 bases and J dropped 4 bases, with 17 bases sitting between them. CDR3 length: 14 residues. This CDR3 is CASHLTGGTGELFF. DNA for the CDR3: TGCGCCTCCCATCTGACAGGTGGCACCGGGGAGCTGTTTTTT.

This sequence joins TRBV7-8 and TRBJ1-2; weak D call: TRBD1 (5 bases). V dropped 5 bases and J dropped 6 bases, with 22 bases sitting between them. This CDR3 is 16 amino acids long. CDR1 and CDR2 (germline): SGHVS, FQNEAQ. CDR3 DNA: TGTGCCAGCAGCAAACTCAGGAGGGAGGGGTCTGATGGCTACACCTTC. Its translation: CASSKLRREGSDGYTF.

The V and J genes are TRBV3-1 (or the pseudogene TRBV3-2) and TRBJ2-7; 11 bases map to TRBD1. CDR3 length: 15 residues. Trimming cost V 3 bases and J 0 bases; bases outside gene matches: 1. Germline-derived CDR1 and CDR2 are LGHDT and YNNKEL (reference sequence). The CDR3 reads CASSHGTGGSYEQYF. The DNA for the CDR3 is TGTGCCAGCAGCCATGGGACAGGGGGCTCCTACGAGCAGTACTTC.

With respect to this clone: One end of the junction fails to match germline, which may point to a read error. V is TRBV19 and J is TRBJ1-6; D is unclear. The CDR3 covers 10 residues. Germline V gene lookup returns CDR1 LNHDA and CDR2 SQIVND (reference sequence). The CDR3 sequence is CASTDDGILW. CDR3 DNA sequence: TGTGCCAGTACCGACGACGGTATACTTTGG.

The V and J genes are TRBV3-1 (or the pseudogene TRBV3-2) and TRBJ2-7; D is uncertain. The CDR3 loop spans 16 amino acids. Germline CDR1 reads LGHDT; CDR2 reads YNNKEL (reference sequence). V was trimmed by 0 bases and J by 0 bases, leaving 12 bases between them. In DNA, the CDR3 is TGTGCCAGCAGCCAAGATCGGCAGTCAAGCTCCTACGAGCAGTACTTC. This gives the protein CASSQDRQSSSYEQYF.

J is TRBJ1-4 and V is TRBV30; TRBD1 is a possible D gene (6 bases). Per the germline V gene, CDR1 is GTSNPN and CDR2 is SVGIG (reference sequence). Between the trimmed V and J ends, which lost 1 base and 0 bases, there was a span of 18 bases. The CDR3 runs to 18 residues. CDR3 sequence (DNA): TGTGCCTGGAGTGGGGGTCGGGGGGCCTTGGCAACTAATGAAAAACTGTTTTTT. It is translated as CAWSGGRGALATNEKLFF.

J is TRBJ1-4 and V is TRBV6-5; a weak D match, TRBD1 (5 bases). The CDR3 is 15 amino acids. The V and J ends lost 6 bases and 2 bases respectively, with 13 bases between them. Germline V gives CDR1 MNHEY, CDR2 SVGAGI. CDR3: CASRKTGVTNEKLFF. In DNA form, the CDR3 reads TGTGCCAGCAGGAAAACAGGCGTTACTAATGAAAAACTGTTTTTT.